A single TCR beta chain is shown here with its context. The data were taken from a study of OX40 agonist ivuxolimab in advanced cancers. Study in general: Partial responses occurred in Three dose-escalation patients, one with hepatocellular carcinoma and two with cutaneous melanoma.

From germline, CDR1 is LNHDA and CDR2 SQIVND (reference sequence). V lost 2 bases, J lost 2 bases, and 9 bases lay in between. The CDR3 is 14 residues long. Generated by immunoSEQ multiplex PCR, the TCRdb table keeps only in-frame clones and is missing some. The table has 90,000 to 100,000 clones, roughly 89% seen once. The sample was CD4+ or CD8+ T cells sorted from blood, taken in a trial of the OX40 agonist ivuxolimab. The TCR comes from an adult with an advanced solid tumor such as melanoma, head and neck, liver or kidney cancer. The rearrangement links TRBV19 to TRBJ1-1; a weak D match, TRBD1 (5 bases). The CDR3 region has the DNA TGTGCCAGTAGTATAAATGGGGGAAACACTGAAGCTTTCTTT. It is translated as CASSINGGNTEAFF.